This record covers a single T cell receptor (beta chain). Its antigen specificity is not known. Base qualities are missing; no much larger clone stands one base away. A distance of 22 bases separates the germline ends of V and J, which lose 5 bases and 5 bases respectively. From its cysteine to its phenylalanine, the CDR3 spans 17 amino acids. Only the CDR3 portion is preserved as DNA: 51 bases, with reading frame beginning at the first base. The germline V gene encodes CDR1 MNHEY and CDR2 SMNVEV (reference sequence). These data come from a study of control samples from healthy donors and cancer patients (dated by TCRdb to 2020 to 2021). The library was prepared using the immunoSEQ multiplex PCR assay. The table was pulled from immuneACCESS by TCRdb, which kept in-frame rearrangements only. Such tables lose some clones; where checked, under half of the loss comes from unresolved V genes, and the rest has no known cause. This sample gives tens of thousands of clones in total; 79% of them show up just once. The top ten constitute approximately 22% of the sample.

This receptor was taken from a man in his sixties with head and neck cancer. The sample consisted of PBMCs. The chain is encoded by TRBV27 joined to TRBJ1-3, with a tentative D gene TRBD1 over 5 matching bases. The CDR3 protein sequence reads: CASSAIGGGTTRNTIYF. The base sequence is TGTGCCAGCAGTGCCATTGGGGGAGGGACGACAAGAAACACCATATATTTT.